The 13 T cell receptor beta chains listed next were all sequenced from one sample in a study of blood T cell repertoires in COVID-19. The assay was immunoSEQ multiplex PCR, and TCRdb's table has in-frame clones only and misses some. Among roughly 60,000 clones listed, 80% to 85% were seen once. The specimen sequenced was peripheral blood. These receptors were taken from a young man with COVID-19, enrolled during active disease.

By its share, this clone is hyperexpanded. The J gene is TRBJ2-7, the V gene TRBV6-5, with TRBD1 matching over 7 bases. CDR1 is MNHEY and CDR2 is SVGAGI in the germline V gene. The CDR3 runs to 15 residues. J gave up 0 bases and V 8 bases, and 10 bases lay outside the gene matches. The CDR3 protein is CASATSRDSSYEQYF. The DNA for the CDR3 is TGTGCCAGCGCTACCTCCCGGGACAGCTCCTACGAGCAGTACTTC.

The rearrangement uses TRBV10-3 and TRBJ1-4, with 9 bases identical to TRBD1. Trimming at V came to 0 bases and at J to 2 bases, leaving 4 bases not matched to a gene. CDR1 is ENHRY, CDR2 SYGVKD, per germline. The CDR3 contains 17 residues. The CDR3 DNA follows: TGTGCCATCAGTGAGTCGACGACAGGGGGGACTAATGAAAAACTGTTTTTT. Translation gives CAISESTTGGTNEKLFF.

Here the CDR3 DNA reads TGTGCCAGCTCACGAGGGGGGGGCGCAGAGCCCCAGCATTTT. Residues: CASSRGGGAEPQHF. The V and J genes are TRBV18 and TRBJ1-5; D might be TRBD1 (6 bases). The CDR3 is 14 residues long. V lost 4 bases, J lost 8 bases, and 15 bases lay in between. The germline V gene has CDR1 KGHSH and CDR2 LQKENI.

The chain recombines TRBV30 with TRBJ2-7; possibly TRBD1 for D (6 bases). Trimming cost V 0 bases and J 2 bases, with 14 bases left between them. Germline V gene sequence: CDR1 GTSNPN, CDR2 SVGIG (reference sequence). This CDR3 is 15 amino acids long. The DNA for the CDR3 is TGTGCCTGGAGTGTACTAAGAGGGGGTGCCTACGAGCAGTACTTC. The encoded protein is CAWSVLRGGAYEQYF.

A few counts support this clone. Here the CDR3 DNA reads TGTGCCAGCAGTTCTCTCTCAGTGACTAGCGGGAGGACAGATACGCAGTATTTT. This sequence encodes CASSSLSVTSGRTDTQYF. The chain employs TRBV28 and TRBJ2-3; TRBD2 agrees at 13 bases. Looked up from germline, CDR1 is MDHEN and CDR2 is SYDVKM. Trimming at V came to 4 bases and at J to 3 bases, leaving 10 bases not matched to a gene. CDR3 length: 18 residues.

The genes are TRBV20-1 and TRBJ2-5; D is unresolved. Germline CDR1 is DFQATT and CDR2 is SNEGSKA (reference sequence). The ends were cut back, 3 bases at V and 6 bases at J, with 8 bases in the middle. This CDR3 has 11 residues. CDR3 bases: TGCAGTGCTAGGACACAGAAGACCCAGTACTTC. Its translation: CSARTQKTQYF.

This clone was recorded a few times. V usage is TRBV5-1 and J usage is TRBJ1-1, with D uncertain. The V end was cut by 0 bases, the J end by 4 bases, with 10 bases between. CDR3 length: 14 residues. Germline CDR1 is SGHRS and CDR2 is YFSETQ. This chain's CDR3 is CASSLALSGTEAFF. CDR3 nucleotides: TGCGCCAGCAGCTTGGCCCTCTCCGGCACTGAAGCTTTCTTT.

The chain joins TRBV19 to TRBJ2-1; 7 bases fit TRBD2. Germline lookup yields CDR1 LNHDA and CDR2 SQIVND (reference sequence). V shed 0 bases, J shed 8 bases, and the junction held 10 bases outside the gene matches. This CDR3 contains 16 residues. In DNA, the CDR3 is TGTGCCAGTAGTATAGATAGAGGACTAGGCATCGATGAGCAGTTCTTC. Protein: CASSIDRGLGIDEQFF. Full variable domain (missing parts from reference TRBV19 and TRBJ2-1): DGGITQSPKYLFRKEGQNVTLSCEQNLNHDAMYWYRQDPGQGLRLIYYSQIVNDFQKGDIAEGYSVSREKKESFPLTVTSAQKNPTAFYLCASSIDRGLGIDEQFFGPGTRLTVL.

Only a few counts were recorded for this clone. The chain recombines TRBV28 with TRBJ2-7; D remains ambiguous. The V end lost 5 bases, the J end lost 7 bases, and 18 bases lay between the germline ends. The CDR3 covers 14 residues. Germline CDR1 MDHEN, CDR2 SYDVKM. The CDR3 region is CASSRVVGIREQYF. The CDR3 DNA reads as TGTGCCAGCAGTCGGGTGGTCGGAATACGAGAGCAGTACTTC.

This clone is judged large. The V gene is TRBV6-4, the J gene TRBJ2-1; 10 bases are shared with TRBD2. With V trimmed by 3 bases and J by 8 bases, 4 bases remained unmatched. CDR1 MRHNA and CDR2 SNTAGT come from the germline V gene. CDR3 length: 14 residues. CDR3 coding DNA: TGTGCCAGCAGTGAGCCTAGCGGGAGCGATGAGCAGTTCTTC. It translates to CASSEPSGSDEQFF.

This chain connects TRBV7-3 to TRBJ2-2; D is perhaps TRBD2 (5 bases). The V gene's germline CDR1 is SGHTA and CDR2 FQGTGA. The CDR3 contains 13 residues. V lost 4 bases and J 7 bases, leaving 10 bases between the germline ends. Here the CDR3 reads CASSWVAGGELFF. In DNA form, the CDR3 reads TGTGCCAGCAGCTGGGTGGCGGGCGGGGAGCTGTTTTTT.

This clone was seen a single time. The V call is TRBV11-2, the J call TRBJ1-1, with D possibly being TRBD1 (6 bases). With 2 bases removed from V and 1 base from J, the gap between germline ends came to 11 bases. The CDR3 covers 15 residues. Germline V gene data show CDR1 as SGHAT and CDR2 as FQNNGV. The CDR3 coding sequence is TGTGCCAGCAGCTTAACAGGGCCCACGAACACTGAAGCTTTCTTT. Protein product: CASSLTGPTNTEAFF.

This clone was recorded once. The chain couples TRBV19 to TRBJ2-1; 11 nucleotides line up with TRBD1. Trimming removed 4 bases from V and 3 bases from J; junction bases left unmatched: 5. CDR3 length: 16 residues. Germline lookup yields CDR1 LNHDA and CDR2 SQIVND (reference sequence). The CDR3 is CASSSTGTGGYNEQFF. The CDR3, as DNA: TGTGCCAGTAGTAGTACCGGGACAGGGGGCTACAATGAGCAGTTCTTC.